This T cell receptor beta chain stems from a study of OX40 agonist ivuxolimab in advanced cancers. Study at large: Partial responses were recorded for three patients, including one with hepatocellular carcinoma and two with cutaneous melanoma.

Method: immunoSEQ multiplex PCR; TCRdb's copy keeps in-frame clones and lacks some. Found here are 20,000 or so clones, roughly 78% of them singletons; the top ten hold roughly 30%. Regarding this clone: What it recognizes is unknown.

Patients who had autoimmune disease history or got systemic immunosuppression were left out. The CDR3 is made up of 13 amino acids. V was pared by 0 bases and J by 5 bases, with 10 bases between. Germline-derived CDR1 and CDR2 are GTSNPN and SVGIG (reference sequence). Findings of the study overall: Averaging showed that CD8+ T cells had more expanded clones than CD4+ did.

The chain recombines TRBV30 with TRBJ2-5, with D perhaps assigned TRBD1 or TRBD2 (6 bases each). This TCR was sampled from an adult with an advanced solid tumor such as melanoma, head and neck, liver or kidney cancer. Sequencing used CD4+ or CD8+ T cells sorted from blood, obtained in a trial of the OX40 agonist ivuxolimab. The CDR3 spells CAWSVGGLETQYF. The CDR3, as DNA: TGTGCCTGGAGTGTTGGGGGGCTGGAGACCCAGTACTTC.